The 15 T cell receptor beta chains presented below share a single source sample, sequenced in a study of vaccination and CD4 T cells after COVID-19. These receptors' targets are unknown. Indicated treatment: roughly 11-day PBMC culture with coronavirus spike peptide pools or control peptides (ViraFEST assay). Researchers collected the unexposed donor's CD4+ T cells before the COVID-19 pandemic (2011-2018). Once obtained from cultured CD4+ T cells, the DNA was sequenced using the Oncomine TCR Beta short-read assay. MiXCR, applied by TCRdb to the PCR reads, yields one record per CDR3 protein. Among over 5,000 distinct CDR3 sequences listed, less than 45% were seen once. What was sequenced was CD4+ T cells from blood, cultured in vitro. The receptors shown here come from a human donor in good health.

This CDR3 is CASSERIGAEAFF. Here the CDR3 DNA reads TGTGCCAGCAGTGAAAGGATAGGGGCTGAAGCTTTCTTT. The V call is TRBV6-1, the J call TRBJ1-1; D is perhaps TRBD1 (5 bases). Germline lookup yields CDR1 MNHNS and CDR2 SASEGT. V was pared by 2 bases and J by 6 bases, with 10 bases between. The CDR3 has 13 residues.

V is TRBV20-1 and J is TRBJ1-1, with D perhaps TRBD1 (6 bases). Germline V lookup: CDR1 DFQATT, CDR2 SNEGSKA (reference sequence). Trimming removed 6 bases at V and 1 base at J, with 12 bases between. This CDR3 is built from 13 residues. In DNA, the CDR3 is TGCAGTGCCCACACGACAGGGAACACTGAAGCTTTCTTT. Translating it yields CSAHTTGNTEAFF.

This clonotype has a handful of counts. This rearrangement joins TRBV20-1 to TRBJ2-1, with D uncertain. The V end was cut by 7 bases, the J end by 4 bases, with 8 bases between. Germline assignment: CDR1 DFQATT and CDR2 SNEGSKA (reference sequence). CDR3 size: 11 residues. The CDR3 region has the DNA TGCAGTGTAGTGCGGTACAATGAGCAGTTCTTC. Its protein is CSVVRYNEQFF.

This clonotype was seen a few times. The chain has TRBV6-1 and TRBJ1-6; tentative D call: TRBD1 (5 bases). The germline V gene has CDR1 MNHNS and CDR2 SASEGT. The CDR3 has 13 amino acids. Trimming cost V 7 bases and J 10 bases, with 14 bases left between them. CDR3: CASKTAGRSPLHF. The CDR3 DNA reads TGTGCCAGCAAGACAGCCGGACGGTCACCCCTCCACTTT.

Here the CDR3 reads CAWSVLRMDEQYF. CDR3 in DNA: TGTGCCTGGAGTGTATTGCGGATGGACGAGCAGTACTTC. The chain uses TRBV30 and TRBJ2-7, with D hard to call. Between the trimmed V and J ends, which lost 0 bases and 5 bases, there was a span of 11 bases. The CDR3 loop spans 13 amino acids. Germline CDR1 is GTSNPN and CDR2 is SVGIG (reference sequence). The whole variable domain, filled in from reference TRBV30 and TRBJ2-7, reads SQTIHQWPATLVQPVGSPLSLECTVEGTSNPNLYWYRQAAGRGLQLLFYSVGIGQISSEVPQNLSASRPQDRQFILSSKKLLLSDSGFYLCAWSVLRMDEQYFGPGTRLTVT.

The sample holds a few counts of this clonotype. The rearrangement joins TRBV7-9 to TRBJ1-6; no definite D call. V was pared by 3 bases and J by 7 bases, with 13 bases between. Germline assignment: CDR1 SEHNR and CDR2 FQNEAQ (reference sequence). The CDR3 runs 15 residues. CDR3 DNA: TGTGCCAGCAGCTTTGATCACAGCCCCAATTCACCCCTCCACTTT. Translated: CASSFDHSPNSPLHF.

The genes are TRBV20-1 and TRBJ2-7; D could derive from TRBD1 or TRBD2 (5 bases each). Germline values: CDR1 DFQATT, CDR2 SNEGSKA (reference sequence). Trimming removed 5 bases at V and 2 bases at J, with 16 bases between. The CDR3 runs 14 residues. For the CDR3, the DNA is TGCAGTGCTGACGCTGGGGGTACAACCTACGAGCAGTACTTC. Amino acid sequence: CSADAGGTTYEQYF.

This CDR3 reads CASSPGQPHDGYTF. The CDR3 bases are TGCGCCAGCAGCCCAGGACAGCCCCATGATGGCTACACCTTC. This chain joins TRBV5-1 and TRBJ1-2, with a tentative D call TRBD1 (6 bases). Germline CDR1 reads SGHRS; CDR2 reads YFSETQ. The CDR3 extends over 14 amino acids. The V and J ends lost 4 bases and 6 bases respectively, with 16 bases between them. The full variable domain, completed using reference TRBV5-1 and TRBJ1-2, is KAGVTQTPRYLIKTRGQQVTLSCSPISGHRSVSWYQQTPGQGLQFLFEYFSETQRNKGNFPGRFSGRQFSNSRSEMNVSTLELGDSALYLCASSPGQPHDGYTFGSGTRLTVV.

This chain connects TRBV7-6 to TRBJ1-6; D is undetermined. Germline V CDR1 and CDR2: SGHVS, FNYEAQ. The CDR3 extends over 16 amino acids. V was cut by 1 base and J by 7 bases, with 14 bases left in between. CDR3 sequence reads: CASSLDPPTGNSPLHF. Here the CDR3 DNA reads TGTGCCAGCAGCTTAGATCCGCCGACGGGGAATTCACCCCTCCACTTT.

This clonotype was found a few times. The V and J genes are TRBV10-1 and TRBJ1-1; 10 bases fit TRBD1. V lost 6 bases to trimming and J lost 4 bases; unmatched junction nucleotides: 5. Germline lookup yields CDR1 WNHNN and CDR2 SYGVQD (reference sequence). The CDR3 loop spans 14 amino acids. CDR3 nucleotide sequence: TGCGCCAGCAGCTCCGGGACAGGGGCCACTGAAGCTTTCTTT. Its translation: CASSSGTGATEAFF.

This clonotype was counted a single time. The CDR3 here is CAWGPVTYEQYF. The CDR3 nucleotides are TGTGCCTGGGGGCCGGTAACCTACGAGCAGTACTTC. The V gene is TRBV30, the J gene TRBJ2-7; D unresolved. Germline V CDR1 and CDR2: GTSNPN, SVGIG (reference sequence). Trimming shortened V by 5 bases and J by 2 bases, and 10 bases separated the two germline ends. The CDR3 spans 12 residues. The whole variable domain, filled in from reference TRBV30 and TRBJ2-7, reads SQTIHQWPATLVQPVGSPLSLECTVEGTSNPNLYWYRQAAGRGLQLLFYSVGIGQISSEVPQNLSASRPQDRQFILSSKKLLLSDSGFYLCAWGPVTYEQYFGPGTRLTVT.

The chain links TRBV20-1 to TRBJ1-1; D might be TRBD1 (6 bases). CDR1 and CDR2 from the germline V gene are DFQATT and SNEGSKA (reference sequence). The CDR3 contains 14 residues. Trimming took off 3 bases at V and 2 bases at J, with 13 bases between the two ends. In DNA form, the CDR3 reads TGCAGTGCTAGTCCGTCGGGGGCCAACACTGAAGCTTTCTTT. Its translation is CSASPSGANTEAFF.

This clonotype has just a few counts. The chain joins TRBV20-1 to TRBJ1-1; 8 bases agree with TRBD1. The CDR3 sequence is 14 residues long. Per the germline V gene, CDR1 is DFQATT and CDR2 is SNEGSKA (reference sequence). The trim removed 5 bases at V and 0 bases at J, leaving 5 bases unmatched. The CDR3 reads CSAAYRGVNTEAFF. The DNA for the CDR3 is TGCAGTGCTGCCTACAGGGGGGTGAACACTGAAGCTTTCTTT.

V is TRBV2 and J is TRBJ2-7; D might be TRBD1 or TRBD2, each matching 5 bases. Germline CDR1 reads SNHLY; CDR2 reads FYNNEI. There are 14 residues in the CDR3. Trimming left V 0 bases short and J 5 bases short, with 11 bases between. This chain's CDR3 is CASSEALGDHEQYF. The CDR3 coding sequence is TGTGCCAGCAGTGAAGCATTAGGGGACCACGAGCAGTACTTC. The full variable domain, in which reference TRBV2 and TRBJ2-7 provide the parts outside the CDR3, is EPEVTQTPSHQVTQMGQEVILRCVPISNHLYFYWYRQILGQKVEFLVSFYNNEISEKSEIFDDQFSVERPDGSNFTLKIRSTKLEDSAMYFCASSEALGDHEQYFGPGTRLTVT.

This clonotype was seen only a few times. The J gene is TRBJ1-1, the V gene TRBV5-4; no firm D call. CDR1 is SGHNT and CDR2 is YYREEE in the germline V gene (reference sequence). This CDR3 contains 12 residues. V lost 3 bases and J lost 1, with 4 bases in between. For the CDR3, the DNA is TGTGCCAGCAGCTGGGGGAACACTGAAGCTTTCTTT. This sequence encodes CASSWGNTEAFF.